The clone carrying this TCR delta chain was observed a handful of times. The protein in TCRdb stems from a much larger clone and differs at residue 11 from this DNA's translation, likely a read error; here the protein is translated from the DNA. The entry originates in a study of gamma-delta T cells after stem cell transplantation. TCRdb made new clone calls on the RT-PCR reads using CATT. The repertoire holds just under 3,000 delta-chain clones, with over 2% as singletons. Germline V CDR1 and CDR2: GEAIGNYY, EKD. There are 17 residues in the CDR3. Trimming removed 0 bases at V and 1 base at J, with 17 bases between.

The V and J genes are TRDV2 and TRDJ1; D possibly corresponds to TRDD3 (6 bases). Sequencing input: gamma-delta T cells. The receptor was derived from a human donor. It is not recorded whose cells these are; they may come from a transplant donor. Here the CDR3 DNA reads TGTGCCTGTGACACCGTTTATAGGGGGGGACCCACCGATAAACTCATCTTT. Encoded protein: CACDTVYRGGPTDKLIF.